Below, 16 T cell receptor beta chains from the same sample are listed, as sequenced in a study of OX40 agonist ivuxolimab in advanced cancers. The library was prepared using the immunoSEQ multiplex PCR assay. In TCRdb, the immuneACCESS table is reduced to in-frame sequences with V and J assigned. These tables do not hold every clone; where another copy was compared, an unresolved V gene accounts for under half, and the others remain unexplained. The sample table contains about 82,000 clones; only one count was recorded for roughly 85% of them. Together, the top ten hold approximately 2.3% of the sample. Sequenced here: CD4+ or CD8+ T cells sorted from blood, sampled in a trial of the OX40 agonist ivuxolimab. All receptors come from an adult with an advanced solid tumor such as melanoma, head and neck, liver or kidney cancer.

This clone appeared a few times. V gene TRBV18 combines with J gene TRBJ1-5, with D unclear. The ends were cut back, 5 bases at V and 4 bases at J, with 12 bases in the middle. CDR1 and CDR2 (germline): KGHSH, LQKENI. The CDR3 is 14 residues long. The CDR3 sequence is CASSTDGQNQPQHF. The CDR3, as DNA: TGTGCCAGCTCAACCGACGGTCAGAATCAGCCCCAGCATTTT. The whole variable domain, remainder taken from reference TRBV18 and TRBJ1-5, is NAGVMQNPRHLVRRRGQEARLRCSPMKGHSHVYWYRQLPEEGLKFMVYLQKENIIDESGMPKERFSAEFPKEGPSILRIQQVVRGDSAAYFCASSTDGQNQPQHFGDGTRLSIL.

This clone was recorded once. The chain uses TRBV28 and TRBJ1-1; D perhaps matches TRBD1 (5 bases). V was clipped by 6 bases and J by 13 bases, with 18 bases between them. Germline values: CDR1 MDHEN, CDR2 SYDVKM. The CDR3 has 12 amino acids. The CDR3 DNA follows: TGTGCCAGCAGGGGGACCGCGGTTGTTGGTTTCTTT. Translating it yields CASRGTAVVGFF.

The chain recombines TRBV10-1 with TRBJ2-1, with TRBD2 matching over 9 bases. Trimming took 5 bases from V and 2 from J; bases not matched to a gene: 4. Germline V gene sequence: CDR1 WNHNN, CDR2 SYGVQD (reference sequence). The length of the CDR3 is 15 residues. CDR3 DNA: TGCGCCAGCAGTACTGTAGCGGGGGCCTACAATGAGCAGTTCTTC. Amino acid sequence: CASSTVAGAYNEQFF.

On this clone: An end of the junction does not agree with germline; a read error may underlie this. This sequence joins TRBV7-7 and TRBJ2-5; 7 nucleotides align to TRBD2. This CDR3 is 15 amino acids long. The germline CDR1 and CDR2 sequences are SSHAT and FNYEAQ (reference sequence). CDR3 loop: CASSLGREGGETQYF. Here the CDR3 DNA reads TGTGCTAGCAGCTTAGGCAGGGAGGGAGGGGAGACCCAGTACTTC.

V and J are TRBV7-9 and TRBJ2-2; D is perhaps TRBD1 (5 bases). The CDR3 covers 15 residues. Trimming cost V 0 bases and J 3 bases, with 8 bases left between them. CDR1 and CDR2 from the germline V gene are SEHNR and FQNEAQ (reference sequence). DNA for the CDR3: TGTGCCAGCAGCTTAGCGCAGGGCCACACCGGGGAGCTGTTTTTT. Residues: CASSLAQGHTGELFF.

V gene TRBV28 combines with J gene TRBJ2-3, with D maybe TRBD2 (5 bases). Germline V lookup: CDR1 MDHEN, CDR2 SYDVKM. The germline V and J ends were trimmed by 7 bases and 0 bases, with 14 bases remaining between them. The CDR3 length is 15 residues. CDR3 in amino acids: CASITLRGSTDTQYF. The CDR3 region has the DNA TGTGCCAGCATCACTCTCCGAGGGAGCACAGATACGCAGTATTTT.

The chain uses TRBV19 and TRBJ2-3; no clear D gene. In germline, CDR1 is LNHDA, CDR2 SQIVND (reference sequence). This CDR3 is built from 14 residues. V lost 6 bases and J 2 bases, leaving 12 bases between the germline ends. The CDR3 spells CASSPFSTTDTQYF. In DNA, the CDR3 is TGTGCCAGTAGCCCGTTCAGCACCACAGATACGCAGTATTTT.

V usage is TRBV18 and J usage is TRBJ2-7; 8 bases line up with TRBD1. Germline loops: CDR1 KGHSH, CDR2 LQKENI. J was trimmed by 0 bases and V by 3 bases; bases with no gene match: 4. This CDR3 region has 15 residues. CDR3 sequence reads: CASSPGQGGSYEQYF. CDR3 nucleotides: TGTGCCAGCTCACCTGGACAGGGAGGCTCCTACGAGCAGTACTTC.

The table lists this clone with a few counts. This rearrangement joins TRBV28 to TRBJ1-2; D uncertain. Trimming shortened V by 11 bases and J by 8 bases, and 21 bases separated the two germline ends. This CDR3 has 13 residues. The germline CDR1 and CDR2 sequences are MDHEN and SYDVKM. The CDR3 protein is CASSVGRMGGYTF. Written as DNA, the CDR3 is TGTGCCTCATCCGTGGGCCGGATGGGGGGCTACACCTTC.

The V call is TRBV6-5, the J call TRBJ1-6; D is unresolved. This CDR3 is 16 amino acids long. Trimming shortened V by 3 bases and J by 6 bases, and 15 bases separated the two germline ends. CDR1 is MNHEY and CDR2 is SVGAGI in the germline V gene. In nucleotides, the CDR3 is TGTGCCAGCAGTTATCTTGTCGGTCAGATTAATTCACCCCTCCACTTT. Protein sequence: CASSYLVGQINSPLHF.

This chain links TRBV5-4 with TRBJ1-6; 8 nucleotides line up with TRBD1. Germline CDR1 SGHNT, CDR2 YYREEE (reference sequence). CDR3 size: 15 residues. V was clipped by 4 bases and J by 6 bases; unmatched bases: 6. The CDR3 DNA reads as TGTGCCAGCAGCCTGGACAGGGCTACTAATTCACCCCTCCACTTT. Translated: CASSLDRATNSPLHF.

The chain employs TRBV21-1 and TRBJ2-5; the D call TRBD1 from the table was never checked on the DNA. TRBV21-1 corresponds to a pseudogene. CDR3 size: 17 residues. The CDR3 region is CASSNPSGQGLEETQYF. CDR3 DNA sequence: TGTGCCAGCAGCAACCCCTCCGGACAGGGGTTAGAAGAGACCCAGTACTTC.

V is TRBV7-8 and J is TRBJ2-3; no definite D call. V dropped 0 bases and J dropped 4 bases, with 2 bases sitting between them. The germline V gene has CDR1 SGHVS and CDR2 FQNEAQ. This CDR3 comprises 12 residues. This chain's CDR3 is CASSLASDTQYF. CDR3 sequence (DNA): TGTGCCAGCAGCTTAGCTTCAGATACGCAGTATTTT.

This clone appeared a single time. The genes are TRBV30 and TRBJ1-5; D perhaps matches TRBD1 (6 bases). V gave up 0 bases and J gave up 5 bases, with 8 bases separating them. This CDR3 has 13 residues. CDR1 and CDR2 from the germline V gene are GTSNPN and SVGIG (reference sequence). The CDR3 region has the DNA TGTGCCTGGAGTGTAGGGGGGGATCAGCCCCAGCATTTT. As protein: CAWSVGGDQPQHF. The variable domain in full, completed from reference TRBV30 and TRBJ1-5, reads SQTIHQWPATLVQPVGSPLSLECTVEGTSNPNLYWYRQAAGRGLQLLFYSVGIGQISSEVPQNLSASRPQDRQFILSSKKLLLSDSGFYLCAWSVGGDQPQHFGDGTRLSIL.

The CDR3 DNA sequence: TGTGCCAGCAGCCCCGGGACAGGGGGCGTTAACACTGAAGCTTTCTTT. This gives the protein CASSPGTGGVNTEAFF. V usage is TRBV7-8 and J usage is TRBJ1-1, with TRBD1 identical over 12 bases. This CDR3 comprises 16 residues. Trimming cost V 5 bases and J 2 bases; bases outside gene matches: 6. Per germline, CDR1 SGHVS and CDR2 FQNEAQ.

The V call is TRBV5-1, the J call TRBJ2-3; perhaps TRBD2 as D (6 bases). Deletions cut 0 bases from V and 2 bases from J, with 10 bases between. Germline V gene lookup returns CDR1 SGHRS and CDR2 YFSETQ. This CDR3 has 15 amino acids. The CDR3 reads CASSLAGRPTDTQYF. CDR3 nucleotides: TGCGCCAGCAGCTTGGCCGGGAGACCCACAGATACGCAGTATTTT.